This T cell receptor beta chain was captured by sequencing in a study of blood T cell repertoires in COVID-19 (dated by TCRdb to 2018 to 2020). Regarding the research as a whole: Collaborator samples came from the United States, Italy and Spain and covered acute and convalescent phases of COVID-19. The dataset comprised deeply sampled blood TCRbeta repertoires from subjects exposed to, actively infected with, or recovered from COVID-19. The repertoires were released in a freely available public database meant as a resource for research on the immune response to SARS-CoV-2. Where available, HLA class I and class II types were obtained from metadata supplied by the sample provider rather than from assay-based typing. The sample metadata nearly always contained a de-identified subject ID, COVID-19 status, age in years and sex. The samples were drawn from two sources: the first 160 participants of the ongoing ImmuneRACE study, and fewer than 1,500 subjects contributed by 6 global collaborators. The material from the prospective study consisted of cDNA or gDNA derived from T cells, B-cell-depleted T cells, or PBMCs.

Concerning this clone: It has no known antigen specificity. No much larger clonotype is one base removed from it; base qualities were not supplied.

TCRbeta CDR3 regions were amplified from genomic DNA using the immunoSEQ Assay, a bias-controlled multiplex PCR. As for how the authors treated the data: The number of nucleated cells in each sample was estimated from the amplification of reference gene primers within the assay. Sequence reads were collapsed and filtered to measure the absolute abundance of every unique TCRbeta CDR3 rearrangement. For each sample, productive Simpson clonality was calculated by taking the square root of Simpson's diversity index across productive rearrangements. Imported from immuneACCESS, the table was reduced by TCRdb to in-frame sequences with V and J called. These copies leave out some clones; in studies compared against another copy, an unresolved V gene accounts for under half, and the cause of the remainder is not known. That table furnishes V, J and clone size, whereas the DNA furnished D and trimming. Present in this sample are roughly 250,000 clones, about 90% of which were seen just once. The ten largest clones capture over 3.5% of the sample.

What the research found in general, with its limitations: How much clinical and demographic metadata was included differed by source and by participant, and the metadata was provided uncurated.

Whole blood was collected in K2EDTA tubes by collaborating institutions according to the institutions' own protocols. Collaborator samples were shipped for TCRbeta analysis as frozen whole blood, isolated PBMCs, or DNA extracted from either sample type. As encoded in the germline V gene, CDR1 is SQVTM while CDR2 is ANQGSEA. Cut back by 7 bases and 4 bases, the V and J ends lie 19 bases apart. The CDR3 runs 15 residues from the cysteine to the phenylalanine. This entry keeps only the CDR3 DNA: 45 bases, framed from base 1. Sequenced input: peripheral blood. The TCR sequence derives from a woman between 40 and 50 years old with acute or convalescent COVID-19. The rearranged segments are TRBV29-1 and TRBJ2-2; tentative D gene TRBD1, with 6 bases matching. The CDR3 protein is CSGISWGQGTGELFF. Read as DNA, the sequence is TGCAGCGGTATCTCCTGGGGGCAGGGCACCGGGGAGCTGTTTTTT.